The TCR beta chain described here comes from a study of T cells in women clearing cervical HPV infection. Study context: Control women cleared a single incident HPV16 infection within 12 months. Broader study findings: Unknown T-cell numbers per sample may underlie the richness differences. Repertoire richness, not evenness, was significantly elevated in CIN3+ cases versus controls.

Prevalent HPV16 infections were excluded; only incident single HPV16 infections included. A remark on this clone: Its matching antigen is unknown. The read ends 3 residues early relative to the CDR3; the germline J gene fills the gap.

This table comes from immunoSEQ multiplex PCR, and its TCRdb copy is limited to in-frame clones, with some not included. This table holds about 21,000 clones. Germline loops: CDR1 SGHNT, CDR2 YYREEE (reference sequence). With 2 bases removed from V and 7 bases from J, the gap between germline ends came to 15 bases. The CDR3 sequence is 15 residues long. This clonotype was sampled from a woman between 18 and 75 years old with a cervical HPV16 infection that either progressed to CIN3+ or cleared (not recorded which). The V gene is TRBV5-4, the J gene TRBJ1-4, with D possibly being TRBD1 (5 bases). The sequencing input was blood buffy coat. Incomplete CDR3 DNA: TGTGCCAGCAGCTTACGGGGGGTTGGGACTGAAAAA. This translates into CASSLRGVGTEK. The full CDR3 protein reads CASSLRGVGTEKLFF.